Each of the 16 T cell receptor beta chains below was sequenced from the same sample in a study of monozygotic twins with inflammatory bowel disease. From the 5' RACE reads, TCRdb lists one entry per CDR3 protein and no DNA. Its table lists just over 300,000 distinct CDR3 sequences. Sequenced sample: blood. The source of these receptors is a human donor with ulcerative colitis or Crohn's disease, or a healthy co-twin of an affected twin (not recorded which).

The chain recombines TRBV20-1 with TRBJ1-2. CDR1 is DFQATT and CDR2 is SNEGSKA in the germline V gene (reference sequence). The CDR3 length is 13 residues. The CDR3 sequence: CSARDFATEGYTF.

J is TRBJ2-1 and V is TRBV7-3; checking the TCRdb D call of TRBD1 is not possible without DNA. This CDR3 comprises 14 residues. CDR1 is SGHTA and CDR2 is FQGTGA in the germline V gene. This chain's CDR3 is CASSLGVSSNEQFF. Filled out from reference TRBV7-3 and TRBJ2-1, the complete variable domain reads GAGVSQTPSNKVTEKGKYVELRCDPISGHTALYWYRQSLGQGPEFLIYFQGTGAADDSGLPNDRFFAVRPEGSVSTLKIQRTERGDSAVYLCASSLGVSSNEQFFGPGTRLTVL.

This sequence joins TRBV9 and TRBJ2-1. CDR3 length equals 17 residues. From germline, CDR1 is SGDLS and CDR2 YYNGEE. The CDR3 sequence: CASSVISQSRTYNEQFF.

The chain has TRBV14 and TRBJ2-2; TCRdb names TRBD1, which stays unverified in the absence of DNA. Germline-derived CDR1 and CDR2 are SGHDN and FVKESK. The CDR3 is made up of 16 amino acids. The CDR3 protein is CASSLRTGPNTGELFF.

The gene calls are TRBV6-2 or TRBV6-3 and TRBJ2-3; TCRdb indicates TRBD2, and absent DNA this call remains unverified. CDR3 length: 15 amino acids. From germline, CDR1 is MNHEY and CDR2 SVGEGT. The CDR3: CASRTSGGAGGTQYF.

This chain links TRBV6-5 with TRBJ2-1. Germline CDR1 reads MNHEY; CDR2 reads SVGAGI. The CDR3 has 13 residues. The CDR3 reads CASSPNLANEQFF.

The chain recombines TRBV5-5 with TRBJ1-5. The length of the CDR3 is 17 residues. In germline, CDR1 is SGHKS, CDR2 YYEKEE (reference sequence). CDR3 amino acids: CASSLFGGSNSNQPQHF.

This chain connects TRBV29-1 to TRBJ1-2; no DNA is available, so the TRBD1 call from TCRdb remains unchecked. CDR1 is SQVTM and CDR2 is ANQGSEA in the germline V gene. The length of the CDR3 is 11 residues. CDR3 amino acids: CSVEDLGAGVF.

The genes are TRBV2 and TRBJ2-7. Germline values: CDR1 SNHLY, CDR2 FYNNEI. The CDR3 covers 12 residues. CDR3 residues: CASSEWNNEQYF.

V is TRBV24-1 and J is TRBJ2-3; lacking DNA, the TRBD1 call made by TCRdb goes unchecked. Per the germline V gene, CDR1 is KGHDR and CDR2 is SFDVKD. The CDR3 has 14 amino acids. The CDR3 loop reads CATSETGAGDTQYF.

CDR3 amino acids: CASSLYVRADYGYTF. V usage is TRBV5-1 and J usage is TRBJ1-2; with no DNA, the TCRdb D assignment of TRBD1 cannot be verified. The V gene's germline CDR1 is SGHRS and CDR2 YFSETQ. The CDR3 is 15 residues long.

This chain connects TRBV20-1 to TRBJ2-2; absent DNA, TCRdb's TRBD1 call cannot be checked. This CDR3 is built from 17 residues. The germline gives CDR1 DFQATT, CDR2 SNEGSKA (reference sequence). CDR3 sequence: CSARGPLQRGYTGELFF.

The chain recombines TRBV5-1 with TRBJ2-1; TCRdb picks TRBD1, but there is no DNA to check that call. CDR3 length equals 20 residues. Looked up from germline, CDR1 is SGHRS and CDR2 is YFSETQ. This chain's CDR3 is CASSSGSRGLGAYSYNEQFF.

The chain recombines TRBV12-3 or TRBV12-4 with TRBJ1-5; TCRdb's assignment of TRBD1 cannot be checked, as there is no DNA. The CDR3 sequence is 16 residues long. CDR3 sequence: CASSPGVWTSNQPQHF.

The rearrangement uses TRBV7-2 and TRBJ2-5; TCRdb outputs TRBD1, but without DNA this stays unchecked. The germline V gene has CDR1 SGHTA and CDR2 FQGNSA. This CDR3 comprises 14 residues. The CDR3 loop is CASSSSQGWETQYF.

The chain employs TRBV27 and TRBJ2-7. Germline V gene data show CDR1 as MNHEY and CDR2 as SMNVEV (reference sequence). The CDR3 length is 13 residues. CDR3 region: CASRKDAPYEQYF.